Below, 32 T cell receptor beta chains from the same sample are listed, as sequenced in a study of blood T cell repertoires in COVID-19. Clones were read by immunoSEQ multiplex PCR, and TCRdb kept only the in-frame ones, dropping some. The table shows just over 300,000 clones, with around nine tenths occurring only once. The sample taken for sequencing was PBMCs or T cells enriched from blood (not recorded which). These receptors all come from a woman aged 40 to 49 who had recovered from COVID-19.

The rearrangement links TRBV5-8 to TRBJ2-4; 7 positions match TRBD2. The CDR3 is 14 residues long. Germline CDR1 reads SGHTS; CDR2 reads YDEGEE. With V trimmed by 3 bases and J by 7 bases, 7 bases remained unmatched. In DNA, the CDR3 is TGTGCCAGCAGCTGGGGGGGGATTGCGAACATTCAGTACTTC. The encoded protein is CASSWGGIANIQYF.

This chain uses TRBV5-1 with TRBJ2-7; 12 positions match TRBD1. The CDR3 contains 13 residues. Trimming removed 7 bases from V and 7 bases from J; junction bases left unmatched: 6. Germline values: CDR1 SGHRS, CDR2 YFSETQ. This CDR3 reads CASRGQGALEQYF. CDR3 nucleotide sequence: TGCGCCAGCCGGGGACAGGGGGCGTTGGAGCAGTACTTC.

CDR3 amino acids: CASSPLQGAAGELFF. The CDR3 DNA follows: TGTGCCAGCTCACCCCTACAGGGGGCGGCCGGGGAGCTGTTTTTT. The rearrangement joins TRBV18 to TRBJ2-2, with 9 bases identical to TRBD1. The trim removed 3 bases at V and 6 bases at J, leaving 5 bases unmatched. The CDR3 length is 15 residues. Looked up from germline, CDR1 is KGHSH and CDR2 is LQKENI.

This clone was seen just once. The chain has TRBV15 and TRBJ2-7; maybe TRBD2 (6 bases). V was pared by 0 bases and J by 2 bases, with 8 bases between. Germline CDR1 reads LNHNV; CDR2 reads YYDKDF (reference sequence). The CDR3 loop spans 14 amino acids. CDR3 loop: CATSRESGAYEQYF. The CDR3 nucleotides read TGTGCCACCAGCAGAGAGTCGGGGGCCTACGAGCAGTACTTC.

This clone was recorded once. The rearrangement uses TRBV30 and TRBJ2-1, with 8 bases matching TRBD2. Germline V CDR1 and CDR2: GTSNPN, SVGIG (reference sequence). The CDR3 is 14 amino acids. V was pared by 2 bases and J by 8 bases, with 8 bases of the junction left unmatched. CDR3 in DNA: TGTGCCTGGAGTCCGGGGGGGTCTTTGCATGAGCAGTTCTTC. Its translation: CAWSPGGSLHEQFF.

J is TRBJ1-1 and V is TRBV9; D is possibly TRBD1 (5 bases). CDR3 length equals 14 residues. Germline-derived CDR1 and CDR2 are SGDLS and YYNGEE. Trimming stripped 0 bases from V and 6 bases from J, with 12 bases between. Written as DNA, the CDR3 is TGTGCCAGCAGCGTAGCTACAAAGGGGCCTGAAGCTTTCTTT. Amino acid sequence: CASSVATKGPEAFF.

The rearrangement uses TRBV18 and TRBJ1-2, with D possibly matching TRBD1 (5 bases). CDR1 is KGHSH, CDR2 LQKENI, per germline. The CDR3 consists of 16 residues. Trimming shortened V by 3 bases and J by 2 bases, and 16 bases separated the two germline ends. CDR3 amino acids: CASSPREQGGNYGYTF. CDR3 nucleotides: TGTGCCAGCTCACCGAGGGAGCAGGGAGGGAACTATGGCTACACCTTC.

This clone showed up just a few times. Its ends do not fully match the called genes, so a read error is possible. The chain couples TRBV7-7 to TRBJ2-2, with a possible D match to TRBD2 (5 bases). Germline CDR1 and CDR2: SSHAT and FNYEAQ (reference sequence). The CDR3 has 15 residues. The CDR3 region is CASSLVGGYTGELFF. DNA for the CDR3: TGTGCTAGCAGCTTAGTTGGCGGGTACACCGGGGAGCTGTTTTTT.

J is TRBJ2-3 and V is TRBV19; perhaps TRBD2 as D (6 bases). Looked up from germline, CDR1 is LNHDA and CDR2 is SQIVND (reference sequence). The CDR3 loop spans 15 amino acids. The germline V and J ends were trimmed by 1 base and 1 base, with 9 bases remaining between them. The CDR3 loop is CASSIAGEGTDTQYF. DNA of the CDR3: TGTGCCAGTAGTATAGCGGGAGAGGGCACAGATACGCAGTATTTT.

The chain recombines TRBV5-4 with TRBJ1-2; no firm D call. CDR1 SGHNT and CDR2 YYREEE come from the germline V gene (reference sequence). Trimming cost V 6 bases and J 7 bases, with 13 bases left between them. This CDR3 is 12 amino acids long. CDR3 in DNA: TGTGCCAGCATGGAGGGAAACGGTGGCTACACCTTC. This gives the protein CASMEGNGGYTF.

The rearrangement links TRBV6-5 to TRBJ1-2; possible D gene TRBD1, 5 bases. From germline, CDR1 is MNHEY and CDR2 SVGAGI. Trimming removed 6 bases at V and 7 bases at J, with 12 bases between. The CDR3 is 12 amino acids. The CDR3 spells CASRQGPGGYTF. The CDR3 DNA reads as TGTGCCAGCAGGCAGGGTCCCGGTGGCTACACCTTC.

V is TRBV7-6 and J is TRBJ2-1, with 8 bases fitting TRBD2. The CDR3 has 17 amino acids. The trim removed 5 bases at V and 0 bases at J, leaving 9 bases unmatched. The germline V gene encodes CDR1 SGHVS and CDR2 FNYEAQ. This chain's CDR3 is CASSARGSGSSYNEQFF. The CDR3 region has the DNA TGTGCCAGCAGCGCCCGAGGGAGCGGGAGCTCCTACAATGAGCAGTTCTTC.

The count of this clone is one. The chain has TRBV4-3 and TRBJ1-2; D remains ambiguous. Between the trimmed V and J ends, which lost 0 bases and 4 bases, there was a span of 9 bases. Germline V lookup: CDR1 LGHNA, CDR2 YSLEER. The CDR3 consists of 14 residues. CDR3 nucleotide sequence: TGCGCCAGCAGCCAAGATCAACAGAGCTATGGCTACACCTTC. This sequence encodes CASSQDQQSYGYTF.

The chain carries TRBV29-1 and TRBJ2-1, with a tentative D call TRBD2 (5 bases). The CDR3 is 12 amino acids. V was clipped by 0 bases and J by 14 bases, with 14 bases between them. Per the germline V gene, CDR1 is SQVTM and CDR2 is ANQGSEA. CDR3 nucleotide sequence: TGCAGCGTTGAAGAAGGACGGGATTGGGAGTTCTTC. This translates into CSVEEGRDWEFF.

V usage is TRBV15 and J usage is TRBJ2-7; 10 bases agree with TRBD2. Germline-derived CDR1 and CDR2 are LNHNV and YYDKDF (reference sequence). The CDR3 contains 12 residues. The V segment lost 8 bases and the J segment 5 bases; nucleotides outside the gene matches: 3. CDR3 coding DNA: TGTGCCACCCGGGGACTAGCGCACGAGCAGTACTTC. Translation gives CATRGLAHEQYF.

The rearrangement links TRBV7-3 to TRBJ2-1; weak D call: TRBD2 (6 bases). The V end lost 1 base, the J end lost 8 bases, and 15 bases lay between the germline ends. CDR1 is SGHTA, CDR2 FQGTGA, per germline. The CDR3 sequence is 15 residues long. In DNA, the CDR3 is TGTGCCAGCAGCTTAAATCCTAGCGAGGTGGATGAGCAGTTCTTC. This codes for CASSLNPSEVDEQFF.

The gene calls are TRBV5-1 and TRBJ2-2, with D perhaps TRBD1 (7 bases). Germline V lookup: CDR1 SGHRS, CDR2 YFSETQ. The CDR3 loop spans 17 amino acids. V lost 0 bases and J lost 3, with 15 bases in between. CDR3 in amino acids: CASSLGGDRGYTGELFF. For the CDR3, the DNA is TGCGCCAGCAGCTTGGGCGGGGACAGAGGATACACCGGGGAGCTGTTTTTT. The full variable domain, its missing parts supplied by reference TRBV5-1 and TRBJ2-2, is KAGVTQTPRYLIKTRGQQVTLSCSPISGHRSVSWYQQTPGQGLQFLFEYFSETQRNKGNFPGRFSGRQFSNSRSEMNVSTLELGDSALYLCASSLGGDRGYTGELFFGEGSRLTVL.

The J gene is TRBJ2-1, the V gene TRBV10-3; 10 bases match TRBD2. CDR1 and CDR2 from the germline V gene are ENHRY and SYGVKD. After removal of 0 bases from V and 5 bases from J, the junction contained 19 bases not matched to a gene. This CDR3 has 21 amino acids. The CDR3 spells CAISESRGSSGGQWTHNEQFF. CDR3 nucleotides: TGTGCCATCAGTGAGTCGAGAGGCTCTAGCGGGGGCCAGTGGACCCACAATGAGCAGTTCTTC.

Here the CDR3 reads CASSPYESYGYTF. DNA for the CDR3: TGTGCCAGCAGCCCCTACGAGAGCTATGGCTACACCTTC. The V and J genes are TRBV3-1 (or the pseudogene TRBV3-2) and TRBJ1-2; no clear D. From germline, CDR1 is LGHDT and CDR2 YNNKEL (reference sequence). The germline V and J ends were trimmed by 4 bases and 4 bases, with 10 bases remaining between them. CDR3 length equals 13 residues.

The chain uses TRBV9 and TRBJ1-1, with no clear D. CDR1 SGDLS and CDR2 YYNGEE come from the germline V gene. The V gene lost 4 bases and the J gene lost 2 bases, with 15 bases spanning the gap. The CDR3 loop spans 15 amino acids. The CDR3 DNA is TGTGCCAGCAGCCTAGATACAGATCCCAACACTGAAGCTTTCTTT. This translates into CASSLDTDPNTEAFF.

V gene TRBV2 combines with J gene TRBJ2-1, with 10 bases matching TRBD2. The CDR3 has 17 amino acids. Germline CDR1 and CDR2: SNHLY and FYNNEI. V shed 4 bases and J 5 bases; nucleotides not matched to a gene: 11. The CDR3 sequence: CASSGRSSGSRDNEQFF. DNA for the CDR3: TGTGCCAGCAGTGGTAGGTCTAGCGGGAGTAGGGACAATGAGCAGTTCTTC.

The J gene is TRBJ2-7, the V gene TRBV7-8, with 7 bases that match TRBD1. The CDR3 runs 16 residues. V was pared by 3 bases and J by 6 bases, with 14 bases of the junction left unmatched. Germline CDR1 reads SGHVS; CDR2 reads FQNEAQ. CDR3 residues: CASSLGPGQRVFEQYF. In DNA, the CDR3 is TGTGCCAGCAGCTTGGGACCGGGACAGAGGGTTTTCGAGCAGTACTTC.

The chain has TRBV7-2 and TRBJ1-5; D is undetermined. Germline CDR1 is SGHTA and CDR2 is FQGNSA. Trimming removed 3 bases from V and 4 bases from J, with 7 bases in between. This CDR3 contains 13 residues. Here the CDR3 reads CASSLQVNQPQHF. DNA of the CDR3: TGTGCCAGCAGCTTGCAGGTAAATCAGCCCCAGCATTTT.

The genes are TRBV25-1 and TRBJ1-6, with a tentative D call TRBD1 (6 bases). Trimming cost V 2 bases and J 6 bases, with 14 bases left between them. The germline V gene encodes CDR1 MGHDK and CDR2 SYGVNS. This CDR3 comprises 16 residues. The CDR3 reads CASSEDYGGSNSPLHF. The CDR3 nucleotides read TGTGCCAGCAGTGAAGATTATGGGGGCAGTAATTCACCCCTCCACTTT.

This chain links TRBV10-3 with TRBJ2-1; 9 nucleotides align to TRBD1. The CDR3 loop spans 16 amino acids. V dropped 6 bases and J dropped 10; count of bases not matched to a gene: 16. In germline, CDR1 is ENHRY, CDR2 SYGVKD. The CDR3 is CAISDEPLTGGNEQFF. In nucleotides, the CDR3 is TGTGCCATCAGCGACGAGCCCTTAACAGGGGGCAACGAGCAGTTCTTC.

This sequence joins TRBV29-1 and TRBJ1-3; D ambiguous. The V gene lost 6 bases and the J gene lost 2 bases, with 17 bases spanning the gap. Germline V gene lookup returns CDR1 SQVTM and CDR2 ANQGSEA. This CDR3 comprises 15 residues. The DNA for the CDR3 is TGCAGCGTACGACGGGGTTCAGCGGCTGGAAACACCATATATTTT. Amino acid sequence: CSVRRGSAAGNTIYF.

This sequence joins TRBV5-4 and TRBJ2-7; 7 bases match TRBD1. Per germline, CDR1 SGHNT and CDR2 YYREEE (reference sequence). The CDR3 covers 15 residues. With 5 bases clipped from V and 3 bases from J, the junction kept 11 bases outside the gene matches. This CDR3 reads CASRKAGTESYEQYF. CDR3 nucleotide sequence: TGTGCCAGCAGAAAAGCCGGGACAGAGAGCTACGAGCAGTACTTC.

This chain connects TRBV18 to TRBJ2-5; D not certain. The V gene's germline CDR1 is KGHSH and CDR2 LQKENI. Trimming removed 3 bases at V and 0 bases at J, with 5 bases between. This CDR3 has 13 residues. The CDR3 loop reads CASSPSDQETQYF. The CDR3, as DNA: TGTGCCAGCTCACCGAGCGACCAAGAGACCCAGTACTTC.

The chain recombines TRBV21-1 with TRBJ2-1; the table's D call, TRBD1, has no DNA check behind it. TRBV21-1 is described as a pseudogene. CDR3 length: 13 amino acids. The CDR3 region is CASGGQEYNEQFF. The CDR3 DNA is TGTGCCAGCGGGGGACAGGAGTACAATGAGCAGTTCTTC.

CDR3 sequence (DNA): TGTGCCAGCAGCTTGAGCGGGAGCGGCACAGATACGCAGTATTTT. This gives the protein CASSLSGSGTDTQYF. This rearrangement joins TRBV7-9 to TRBJ2-3; 8 bases match TRBD2. Germline trimming cut 3 bases from V and 1 base from J; bases unmatched to any gene: 3. Germline V gene lookup returns CDR1 SEHNR and CDR2 FQNEAQ (reference sequence). The CDR3 spans 15 residues.

CDR3 loop: CASSEKRYRETQYF. DNA of the CDR3: TGTGCCAGCAGCGAGAAGCGGTATAGAGAGACCCAGTACTTC. The V gene is TRBV11-3, the J gene TRBJ2-5, with D perhaps TRBD2 (5 bases). V lost 5 bases, J lost 4 bases, and 14 bases lay in between. This CDR3 has 14 amino acids. Germline values: CDR1 SGHNT, CDR2 YENEEA.

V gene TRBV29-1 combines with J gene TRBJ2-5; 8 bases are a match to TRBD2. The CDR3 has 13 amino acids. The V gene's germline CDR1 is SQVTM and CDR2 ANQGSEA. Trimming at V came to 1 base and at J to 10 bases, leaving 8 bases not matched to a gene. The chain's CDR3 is CSVEAQRGLDQYF. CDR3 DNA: TGCAGCGTTGAAGCCCAGCGGGGGCTGGACCAGTACTTC. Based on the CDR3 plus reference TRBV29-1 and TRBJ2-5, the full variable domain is SAVISQKPSRDICQRGTSLTIQCQVDSQVTMMFWYRQQPGQSLTLIATANQGSEATYESGFVIDKFPISRPNLTFSTLTVSNMSPEDSSIYLCSVEAQRGLDQYFGPGTRLLVL.